Below are 23 T cell receptor beta chains sequenced from a single sample in a study of blood T cells in healthy people across ages. The second PCR ran roughly 6 to 11 cycles with a sample-barcoded 5' primer and J-beta primers. TCRdb re-called the 5' RACE reads through MiXCR, storing one row per CDR3 protein. The profile shows hundreds of thousands of distinct CDR3 sequences, roughly 50% of them singletons. Specimen: blood. Every receptor here comes from a man at least 80 years old in good health.

The chain recombines TRBV29-1 with TRBJ2-3, with D perhaps TRBD2 (5 bases). V dropped 6 bases and J dropped 14 bases, with 24 bases sitting between them. Germline V lookup: CDR1 SQVTM, CDR2 ANQGSEA. The CDR3 length is 13 residues. CDR3 residues: CSVEEDLARYAYF. The CDR3 bases are TGCAGCGTGGAGGAGGATCTGGCCAGATACGCGTATTTT.

The V and J genes are TRBV5-1 and TRBJ2-2, with D possibly being TRBD1 (6 bases). The CDR3 consists of 16 residues. The germline CDR1 and CDR2 sequences are SGHRS and YFSETQ. V was shortened by 4 bases and J by 4 bases, with 17 bases between the two germline ends. CDR3 bases: TGCGCCAGCAGCCTATATACAGGGTTTGGCACCGGGGAGCTGTTTTTT. Residues: CASSLYTGFGTGELFF.

The rearrangement joins TRBV7-3 to TRBJ2-5; D is undetermined. The end of the DNA is better explained by TRBJ2-7, so the J call may be wrong. The CDR3 is made up of 15 amino acids. The germline gives CDR1 SGHTA, CDR2 FQGTGA. The CDR3 is CASSSLGLMGYEQYF. CDR3 DNA sequence: TGTGCCAGCAGCTCTCTTGGCCTGATGGGCTACGAGCAGTACTTC.

This chain links TRBV27 with TRBJ2-1; 10 bases map to TRBD1. Germline CDR1 MNHEY, CDR2 SMNVEV (reference sequence). Losses at the gene ends were 5 bases for V and 2 bases for J; bases not matched to a gene: 18. The CDR3 is made up of 20 amino acids. This chain's CDR3 is CASSPGQGGKYTNTYNEQFF. Here the CDR3 DNA reads TGTGCCAGCAGTCCTGGACAGGGGGGGAAATACACTAATACCTACAATGAGCAGTTCTTC.

This chain links TRBV28 with TRBJ2-7; D unresolved. The V gene lost 7 bases and the J gene lost 3 bases, with 13 bases spanning the gap. Germline V gives CDR1 MDHEN, CDR2 SYDVKM. The CDR3 has 13 residues. CDR3 coding DNA: TGTGCCAGCACCCGGCAGCCGGACTACGAGCAGTACTTC. This sequence encodes CASTRQPDYEQYF. The whole variable domain, filled in from reference TRBV28 and TRBJ2-7, reads DVKVTQSSRYLVKRTGEKVFLECVQDMDHENMFWYRQDPGLGLRLIYFSYDVKMKEKGDIPEGYSVSREKKERFSLILESASTNQTSMYLCASTRQPDYEQYFGPGTRLTVT.

This clonotype was seen only once. The J gene is TRBJ1-1, the V gene TRBV6-1, with D possibly TRBD1 on 6 matching bases. Germline V gene sequence: CDR1 MNHNS, CDR2 SASEGT. The CDR3 is made up of 13 amino acids. The ends were cut back, 6 bases at V and 11 bases at J, with 19 bases in the middle. The CDR3 loop is CASSNRDIPTAFF. The CDR3, as DNA: TGTGCCAGCAGCAACCGGGACATCCCAACGGCTTTCTTT.

This clonotype has a handful of counts. The chain is built from TRBV5-6 and TRBJ2-7, with TRBD1 matching 12 bases. Germline assignment: CDR1 SGHDT and CDR2 YYEEEE. The length of the CDR3 is 16 residues. Trimming removed 0 bases from V and 6 bases from J; junction bases left unmatched: 7. Here the CDR3 reads CASSLASGTGGGEQYF. The CDR3 bases are TGTGCCAGCAGCTTGGCCTCCGGGACAGGGGGCGGCGAGCAGTACTTC.

V gene TRBV7-9 combines with J gene TRBJ2-1; 11 bases map to TRBD2. The V gene's germline CDR1 is SEHNR and CDR2 FQNEAQ (reference sequence). The CDR3 covers 15 residues. Unmatched junction bases numbered 5, after V lost 3 bases and J lost 7 bases. The CDR3 region is CASSFPLAGDNEQFF. The CDR3 nucleotides are TGTGCCAGCAGCTTCCCACTAGCGGGAGATAATGAGCAGTTCTTC.

The V and J genes are TRBV14 and TRBJ2-5, with 15 bases aligning to TRBD2. The V gene's germline CDR1 is SGHDN and CDR2 FVKESK. This CDR3 is 16 amino acids long. V shed 5 bases, J shed 11 bases, and the junction held 12 bases outside the gene matches. The CDR3 loop is CASSERGTSGRREQYF. The CDR3, as DNA: TGTGCCAGCAGCGAAAGAGGGACTAGCGGGAGGAGGGAGCAGTACTTC.

J is TRBJ2-1 and V is TRBV12-3 or TRBV12-4, with 12 bases aligning to TRBD2. Trimming cost V 4 bases and J 3 bases; bases outside gene matches: 4. This CDR3 spans 16 amino acids. In DNA, the CDR3 is TGTGCCAGCAGTTACCTAGCGGGAGGGGGCTACAATGAGCAGTTCTTC. This gives the protein CASSYLAGGGYNEQFF.

The rearrangement links TRBV5-1 to TRBJ2-1, with D perhaps matching TRBD1 (5 bases). The V gene's germline CDR1 is SGHRS and CDR2 YFSETQ. The CDR3 is made up of 14 amino acids. Trimming cost V 3 bases and J 3 bases, with 10 bases left between them. CDR3 sequence: CASSSDMSYNEQFF. The DNA for the CDR3 is TGCGCCAGCAGCTCGGACATGAGCTACAATGAGCAGTTCTTC.

CDR3 bases: TGCGCCAGCAGCTTTAGGACTAGCAGCGAGCAGTACTTC. This translates into CASSFRTSSEQYF. This chain joins TRBV5-1 and TRBJ2-5; the match to TRBD2 covers 8 bases. Near its end, the DNA agrees better with TRBJ2-7, so the J call may be wrong. Per germline, CDR1 SGHRS and CDR2 YFSETQ. This CDR3 contains 13 residues.

V is TRBV27 and J is TRBJ2-1; D gene ambiguous. Trimming took 7 bases from V and 4 from J, leaving 14 bases between them. The germline V gene encodes CDR1 MNHEY and CDR2 SMNVEV (reference sequence). The CDR3 has 14 residues. The CDR3 region is CASTSSTGYNEQFF. CDR3 coding DNA: TGTGCCAGCACCTCCTCTACCGGGTACAATGAGCAGTTCTTC.

This rearrangement joins TRBV27 to TRBJ2-7; possibly TRBD2 for D (5 bases). Trimming took off 5 bases at V and 7 bases at J, with 21 bases between the two ends. CDR1 and CDR2 from the germline V gene are MNHEY and SMNVEV (reference sequence). The CDR3 consists of 15 residues. CDR3 loop: CASSPNPGLAREQYF. The CDR3 DNA sequence: TGTGCCAGCAGTCCGAATCCGGGGTTGGCGCGGGAGCAGTACTTC.

The V call is TRBV28, the J call TRBJ2-7, with D tentatively TRBD1 (5 bases). V lost 7 bases and J lost 5, with 21 bases in between. The CDR3 runs 15 residues. Germline V gives CDR1 MDHEN, CDR2 SYDVKM. This chain's CDR3 is CASTSAGPFGNEQYF. For the CDR3, the DNA is TGTGCCAGCACTTCGGCAGGGCCCTTTGGGAACGAGCAGTACTTC.

The chain employs TRBV12-3 or TRBV12-4 and TRBJ2-7, with 10 positions matching TRBD2. The closer fit of TRBJ2-5 to the DNA end suggests the J call may be wrong. CDR3 size: 16 residues. The CDR3 DNA reads as TGTGCCAGCAGCCGGGGGGGTAGACTAGCGGGAGAGACCCAGTACTTC. Its protein product is CASSRGGRLAGETQYF.

The V call is TRBV7-9, the J call TRBJ2-7; 7 bases are shared with TRBD2. Germline V gene lookup returns CDR1 SEHNR and CDR2 FQNEAQ (reference sequence). V gave up 7 bases and J gave up 7 bases; unmatched junction bases: 13. CDR3 length: 14 residues. CDR3 residues: CASTRGSSYNEQYF. CDR3 DNA: TGTGCCAGCACTCGCGGGAGCTCCTACAATGAGCAGTACTTC.

The chain's CDR3 is CASSPRTSGENAYF. The DNA for the CDR3 is TGTGCCAGCAGCCCGCGGACTAGCGGGGAGAACGCGTATTTT. The chain combines TRBV9 with TRBJ2-3, with 12 bases lining up with TRBD2. The germline V gene has CDR1 SGDLS and CDR2 YYNGEE. V trimming: 4 bases; J trimming: 14 bases; junction bases outside the gene matches: 11. This CDR3 spans 14 amino acids.

The V call is TRBV29-1, the J call TRBJ2-5; D unresolved. The CDR3 totals 11 residues. V gave up 5 bases and J gave up 4 bases, with 8 bases separating them. Germline V gene data show CDR1 as SQVTM and CDR2 as ANQGSEA. Here the CDR3 DNA reads TGCAGCGTTCGGATGGGAGAGACCCAGTACTTC. It translates to CSVRMGETQYF. The whole variable domain, filled in from reference TRBV29-1 and TRBJ2-5, reads SAVISQKPSRDICQRGTSLTIQCQVDSQVTMMFWYRQQPGQSLTLIATANQGSEATYESGFVIDKFPISRPNLTFSTLTVSNMSPEDSSIYLCSVRMGETQYFGPGTRLLVL.

On this clonotype itself: Germline and junction disagree at one end, which may indicate a read error. The chain employs TRBV20-1 and TRBJ2-6, with D tentatively TRBD1 (5 bases). This CDR3 is built from 14 residues. CDR1 is DFQATT and CDR2 is SNEGSKA in the germline V gene (reference sequence). CDR3 sequence reads: CGAVEGAGANVLTF. In DNA form, the CDR3 reads TGCGGTGCTGTAGAAGGGGCTGGGGCCAACGTCCTGACTTTC.

On this clonotype itself: Germline is not matched at one junction end, which may reflect a read error. This chain connects TRBV7-2 to TRBJ2-3; TRBD2 matches 9 bases. The CDR3 contains 14 residues. Germline CDR1 is SGHTA and CDR2 is FQGNSA. The CDR3 spells CASNLGGVAGDAYF. DNA of the CDR3: TGTGCCAGCAACTTAGGAGGGGTAGCGGGAGACGCGTATTTT.

The rearrangement uses TRBV15 and TRBJ2-7; D uncertain. The CDR3 length is 13 residues. Trimming left V 6 bases short and J 1 base short, with 10 bases between. Per the germline V gene, CDR1 is LNHNV and CDR2 is YYDKDF (reference sequence). The CDR3 region has the DNA TGTGCCACCAGTATCGACACGTCCTACGAGCAGTACTTC. Its translation: CATSIDTSYEQYF.

This clonotype was observed a few times. The chain uses TRBV2 and TRBJ2-4; D ambiguous. Looked up from germline, CDR1 is SNHLY and CDR2 is FYNNEI. The CDR3 runs to 12 residues. The V end was cut by 8 bases, the J end by 8 bases, with 13 bases between. CDR3 nucleotides: TGTGCCAGCCATGGGCGCTCAGACATTCAGTACTTC. Amino acid sequence: CASHGRSDIQYF.